Given below is one T cell receptor beta chain in context. Using immunoSEQ multiplex PCR, the repertoire was profiled, and TCRdb retains in-frame clones only, with some absent. This table holds around 450,000 clones, 88% found once. As to treatment: approximately 18 received Ad26.COV2.S at low or high dose, single or two shots; 5 received placebo; per-sample allocation not given. The investigators took samples on day 63 after the first vaccine or placebo injection. This sample is part of a study of Ad26.COV2.S vaccination and SARS-CoV-2 variants. In the study overall: Donor got 5x10^10 or 1x10^11 viral particles of Ad26.COV2.S.

The clonotype originates from a person aged 18-65 years who received the Ad26.COV2.S COVID-19 vaccine or a placebo. This specimen was peripheral blood, taken in a trial of Ad26.COV2.S vaccine versus placebo.

The CDR3 spells CASSHFGAPTRQTQYF. The CDR3 coding sequence is TGTGCCAGCAGCCACTTTGGGGCGCCTACCCGGCAGACCCAGTACTTC. The J gene is TRBJ2-5, the V gene TRBV11-2, with D tentatively TRBD1 (5 bases). V lost 5 bases to trimming and J lost 6 bases, with 22 bases between them. Germline-derived CDR1 and CDR2 are SGHAT and FQNNGV. CDR3 length: 16 amino acids.